One T cell receptor (beta chain) is described in this entry. Its antigen is not known. The CDR3 runs to 15 residues. Germline lookup yields CDR1 SEHNR and CDR2 FQNEAQ (reference sequence). V lost 2 bases and J lost 8, with 18 bases in between. This record comes from a study of beta chain features in type 1 diabetes. Study-level findings and limits: Junctions at VDJ sites from type 1 diabetes patients had fewer insertions and more deletions.

The investigators reverse transcribed all of the isolated RNA, so they sequenced expressed TCRB transcripts. Mean read depth for naive, central memory and regulatory T cell samples was about 3.6 million reads. Libraries were prepared by immunoSEQ multiplex PCR; TCRdb keeps only in-frame clonotypes and omits some of them. The data contain under 350,000 clones, 7% to 9% of them singletons. Each sorted population was over 95% pure. This TCR was sampled from a woman aged 18-29 years in good health. Material for sequencing was central memory CD4+ T cells from blood. The chain is built from TRBV7-9 and TRBJ1-2; tentative D call: TRBD1 (6 bases). In DNA form, the CDR3 reads TGTGCCAGCAGCTTAATGTTACCGACAGGACGCGGCTACACCTTC. Its protein product is CASSLMLPTGRGYTF.